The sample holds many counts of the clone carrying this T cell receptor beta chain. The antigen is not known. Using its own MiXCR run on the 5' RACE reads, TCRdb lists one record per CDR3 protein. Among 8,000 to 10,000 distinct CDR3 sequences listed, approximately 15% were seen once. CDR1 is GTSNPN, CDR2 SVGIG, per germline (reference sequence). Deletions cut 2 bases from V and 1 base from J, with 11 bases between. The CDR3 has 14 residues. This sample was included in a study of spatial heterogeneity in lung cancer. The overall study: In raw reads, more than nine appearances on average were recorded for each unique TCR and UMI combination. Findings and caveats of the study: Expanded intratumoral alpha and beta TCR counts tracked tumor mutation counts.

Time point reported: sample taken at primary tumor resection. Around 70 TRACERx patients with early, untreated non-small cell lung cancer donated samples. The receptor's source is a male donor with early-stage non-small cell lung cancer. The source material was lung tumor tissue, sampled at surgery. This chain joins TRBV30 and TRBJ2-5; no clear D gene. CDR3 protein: CAWSKQQSQETQYF. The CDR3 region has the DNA TGTGCCTGGAGTAAACAACAGTCCCAAGAGACCCAGTACTTC.